This TCR beta chain comes out of a study of shared clonotypes between healthy human individuals. Naive CD8 cells lacked CD45RO and underwent positive selection for CCR7, leaving out terminally differentiated effector memory CD45RA+ cells. TCRdb keeps only in-frame clones here, not all; method: immunoSEQ multiplex PCR. This table has about 2,200,000 clones, 90% to 95% appearing once. V dropped 6 bases and J dropped 5 bases, with 13 bases sitting between them. This CDR3 region has 13 residues. Germline V gives CDR1 LNHDA, CDR2 SQIVND (reference sequence). The material sequenced was naive CD8+ T cells from PBMCs. The sequence came from a man aged 18 to 30 in good health. Some clones in this sample may be carry-over from other donors' samples. The gene calls are TRBV19 and TRBJ1-2; perhaps TRBD1 as D (6 bases). The CDR3 region has the DNA TGTGCCAGTAGCCCGGGACACAGATATGGCTACACCTTC. Its protein is CASSPGHRYGYTF.